Each of the 24 T cell receptor beta chains below was sequenced from the same sample in a study of blood T cell repertoires in COVID-19. TCRdb keeps only in-frame clones here, not all; method: immunoSEQ multiplex PCR. Among 450,000 or so clones listed, roughly nine tenths were seen once. What was sequenced was peripheral blood. The receptors originated from a man between 18 and 35 years old with COVID-19, enrolled during active disease.

The V call is TRBV11-3, the J call TRBJ2-1; TRBD2 might be the D (5 bases). This CDR3 spans 13 amino acids. The V and J ends lost 5 bases and 4 bases respectively, with 9 bases between them. The germline V gene has CDR1 SGHNT and CDR2 YENEEA. The CDR3 reads CASSPGKYNEQFF. The CDR3 region has the DNA TGTGCCAGCAGCCCCGGGAAATACAATGAGCAGTTCTTC.

This chain connects TRBV14 to TRBJ2-7; 7 bases map to TRBD2. J gave up 1 base and V 4 bases, and 10 bases lay outside the gene matches. Germline values: CDR1 SGHDN, CDR2 FVKESK. The CDR3 totals 16 residues. The CDR3, as DNA: TGTGCCAGCAGCCGACAAGCGGGGTACCTTTCCTACGAGCAGTACTTC. Translated, it gives CASSRQAGYLSYEQYF.

The J gene is TRBJ2-7, the V gene TRBV10-1, with 8 bases fitting TRBD1. V shed 4 bases and J 4 bases; nucleotides not matched to a gene: 6. The CDR3 contains 14 residues. Germline assignment: CDR1 WNHNN and CDR2 SYGVQD (reference sequence). Here the CDR3 reads CASSVGQGAYEQYF. CDR3 DNA: TGCGCCAGCAGTGTTGGACAGGGCGCATACGAGCAGTACTTC.

This clone was detected only a few times. This sequence joins TRBV6-5 and TRBJ1-2; D remains ambiguous. Germline-derived CDR1 and CDR2 are MNHEY and SVGAGI. The CDR3 sequence is 13 residues long. Trimming took off 0 bases at V and 7 bases at J, with 9 bases between the two ends. The CDR3 loop reads CASSYSADSGYTF. The CDR3, as DNA: TGTGCCAGCAGTTACTCCGCGGATTCTGGCTACACCTTC.

The genes are TRBV7-9 and TRBJ1-6; D not certain. There are 12 residues in the CDR3. Per germline, CDR1 SEHNR and CDR2 FQNEAQ (reference sequence). V was clipped by 1 base and J by 14 bases, with 9 bases between them. The DNA for the CDR3 is TGTGCCAGCAGCTTAGGGACGGGATCCCTCCACTTT. Its protein product is CASSLGTGSLHF. Full variable domain (rest looked up from reference TRBV7-9 and TRBJ1-6): DTGVSQNPRHKITKRGQNVTFRCDPISEHNRLYWYRQTLGQGPEFLTYFQNEAQLEKSRLLSDRFSAERPKGSFSTLEIQRTEQGDSAMYLCASSLGTGSLHFGNGTRLTVT.

CDR3 DNA sequence: TGTGCCAGCAGCCAAGTCGGGGGATACCAGCCCCAGCATTTT. This sequence encodes CASSQVGGYQPQHF. V is TRBV3-1 (or the pseudogene TRBV3-2) and J is TRBJ1-5; D perhaps matches TRBD1 (5 bases). The CDR3 length is 14 residues. Germline assignment: CDR1 LGHDT and CDR2 YNNKEL (reference sequence). The V gene lost 1 base and the J gene lost 7 bases, with 11 bases spanning the gap.

V gene TRBV3-1 (or the pseudogene TRBV3-2) combines with J gene TRBJ2-7; 7 nucleotides align to TRBD1. The CDR3 totals 15 residues. The germline CDR1 and CDR2 sequences are LGHDT and YNNKEL (reference sequence). V lost 4 bases to trimming and J lost 2 bases; unmatched junction nucleotides: 8. The CDR3: CASSPRGLGTYEQYF. For the CDR3, the DNA is TGTGCCAGCAGCCCGAGGGGGCTCGGAACCTACGAGCAGTACTTC.

The chain carries TRBV7-8 and TRBJ2-5; unclear D gene. Trimming stripped 0 bases from V and 5 bases from J, with 16 bases between. CDR3 length: 16 residues. Germline V gene lookup returns CDR1 SGHVS and CDR2 FQNEAQ. The CDR3 loop is CASSLAFGLPAETQYF. CDR3 DNA: TGTGCCAGCAGCTTAGCTTTTGGGCTTCCAGCCGAGACCCAGTACTTC.

This clone was seen a single time. At one of its ends the junction is not consistent with the germline gene, which may arise from a read error. V gene TRBV7-7 combines with J gene TRBJ2-5, with a tentative D call TRBD2 (6 bases). From germline, CDR1 is SSHAT and CDR2 FNYEAQ (reference sequence). The length of the CDR3 is 15 residues. CDR3 DNA sequence: TGTGCTAGCAGCTTACAGGCGGGACGACAAGAGACCCAGTACTTC. It translates to CASSLQAGRQETQYF.

V usage is TRBV12-3 or TRBV12-4 and J usage is TRBJ1-1, with D unresolved. CDR3 size: 13 residues. Trimming left V 2 bases short and J 1 base short, with 5 bases between. The CDR3 DNA reads TGTGCCAGCAGTTTACAACAGAACACTGAAGCTTTCTTT. This gives the protein CASSLQQNTEAFF.

This clone was counted a single time. The CDR3 here is CASNGQGKAFF. The CDR3 DNA sequence: TGTGCCAGCAACGGACAGGGCAAAGCTTTCTTT. J is TRBJ1-1 and V is TRBV6-5, with TRBD1 matching over 8 bases. This CDR3 is 11 amino acids long. Trimming took 7 bases from V and 9 from J; bases not matched to a gene: 4. Germline V gene data show CDR1 as MNHEY and CDR2 as SVGAGI.

J is TRBJ2-3 and V is TRBV7-9; D perhaps matches TRBD1 (5 bases). Trimming removed 3 bases from V and 2 bases from J, with 12 bases in between. Germline V gives CDR1 SEHNR, CDR2 FQNEAQ (reference sequence). This CDR3 is 15 amino acids long. The CDR3 sequence: CASSFSGQNTDTQYF. DNA for the CDR3: TGTGCCAGCAGCTTTTCTGGACAAAACACAGATACGCAGTATTTT.

The chain is built from TRBV7-9 and TRBJ2-7, with a tentative D call TRBD2 (5 bases). The V and J ends lost 2 bases and 1 base respectively, with 12 bases between them. Per germline, CDR1 SEHNR and CDR2 FQNEAQ (reference sequence). The CDR3 is made up of 15 amino acids. The CDR3 nucleotides read TGTGCCAGCAGCTTAAGCGGAAGTCTTTCCTACGAGCAGTACTTC. This codes for CASSLSGSLSYEQYF.

V and J are TRBV12-3 or TRBV12-4 and TRBJ2-7; TRBD2 matches at 7 bases. J gave up 7 bases and V 3 bases, and 6 bases lay outside the gene matches. The CDR3 consists of 13 residues. The CDR3 DNA reads as TGTGCCAGCAGTTTCCGGGAGGCTCGAGAGCAGTACTTC. This encodes CASSFREAREQYF.

V and J are TRBV19 and TRBJ2-2; D is perhaps TRBD1 (6 bases). Per germline, CDR1 LNHDA and CDR2 SQIVND (reference sequence). The germline V and J ends were trimmed by 5 bases and 1 base, with 14 bases remaining between them. CDR3 size: 16 residues. In DNA form, the CDR3 reads TGTGCCAGTAGTGTCTACAGGGTAGAGAACACCGGGGAGCTGTTTTTT. Protein sequence: CASSVYRVENTGELFF.

This clone was seen just once. This chain connects TRBV5-1 to TRBJ2-7, with 9 nucleotides matching TRBD2. V shed 3 bases and J 3 bases; nucleotides not matched to a gene: 4. Germline lookup yields CDR1 SGHRS and CDR2 YFSETQ. CDR3 length: 14 residues. CDR3 sequence (DNA): TGCGCCAGCAGCTATAGCGGGAGAGTCTACGAGCAGTACTTC. It translates to CASSYSGRVYEQYF.

The V gene is TRBV30, the J gene TRBJ2-3, with 8 bases that match TRBD2. Germline V lookup: CDR1 GTSNPN, CDR2 SVGIG (reference sequence). The CDR3 is made up of 15 amino acids. The J segment lost 6 bases and the V segment lost 0 bases, leaving 8 bases of the junction unmatched. The CDR3 sequence: CAWSVRAGVPDTQYF. The CDR3 DNA is TGTGCCTGGAGTGTAAGAGCGGGAGTCCCGGATACGCAGTATTTT.

This clone has ten or more counts. This chain joins TRBV11-2 and TRBJ2-7, with a possible D match to TRBD2 (6 bases). The V gene lost 5 bases and the J gene lost 3 bases, with 26 bases spanning the gap. Germline V gives CDR1 SGHAT, CDR2 FQNNGV. This CDR3 contains 18 residues. The CDR3 loop is CASSQDGRGWRDLYEQYF. The CDR3 coding sequence is TGTGCCAGCAGCCAGGATGGAAGGGGCTGGCGGGACCTCTACGAGCAGTACTTC.

The chain couples TRBV5-1 to TRBJ1-4, with a tentative D call TRBD1 (5 bases). Per the germline V gene, CDR1 is SGHRS and CDR2 is YFSETQ. Trimming took 4 bases from V and 5 from J, leaving 18 bases between them. CDR3 length equals 16 residues. Here the CDR3 DNA reads TGCGCCAGCAGCCCAGCGGGGGGGAGTTTAAATGAAAAACTGTTTTTT. It yields the protein CASSPAGGSLNEKLFF.

This chain uses TRBV21-1 with TRBJ2-1; TRBD1, as called in the table, went unchecked against the DNA. TRBV21-1 is a pseudogene locus. This CDR3 has 16 amino acids. DNA of the CDR3: TGTGCCAGCATTCCTCTAGGGGGATCCTCCTACAATGAGCAGTTCTTC. Protein sequence: CASIPLGGSSYNEQFF.

This sequence joins TRBV2 and TRBJ1-5; 12 nucleotides align to TRBD1. The CDR3 loop spans 15 amino acids. Per the germline V gene, CDR1 is SNHLY and CDR2 is FYNNEI. V lost 8 bases to trimming and J lost 2 bases; unmatched junction nucleotides: 4. CDR3 DNA: TGTGCCAGCTCGGGACAGGGGGCTGGCAATCAGCCCCAGCATTTT. Residues: CASSGQGAGNQPQHF.

In its sample, this clone was seen once. The rearrangement links TRBV29-1 to TRBJ2-7, with D uncertain. Germline lookup yields CDR1 SQVTM and CDR2 ANQGSEA. The CDR3 runs 12 residues. V was shortened by 0 bases and J by 4 bases, with 7 bases between the two germline ends. The DNA for the CDR3 is TGCAGCGTTGAAGATCTCGGTTACGAGCAGTACTTC. This sequence encodes CSVEDLGYEQYF.

The chain links TRBV10-1 to TRBJ2-1; 7 bases are shared with TRBD2. Germline assignment: CDR1 WNHNN and CDR2 SYGVQD (reference sequence). This CDR3 spans 15 amino acids. Losses at the gene ends were 3 bases for V and 0 bases for J; bases not matched to a gene: 2. As DNA, the CDR3 is TGCGCCAGCAGTGAAGCGGGGAGCTCCTACAATGAGCAGTTCTTC. Protein sequence: CASSEAGSSYNEQFF.

The chain links TRBV15 to TRBJ2-7; no reliable D call. The length of the CDR3 is 13 residues. V was trimmed by 8 bases and J by 6 bases, leaving 17 bases between them. Germline assignment: CDR1 LNHNV and CDR2 YYDKDF (reference sequence). CDR3 region: CATDDGIKREQYF. In DNA form, the CDR3 reads TGTGCCACCGATGACGGAATTAAGCGCGAGCAGTACTTC. Full variable domain (missing parts from reference TRBV15 and TRBJ2-7): DAMVIQNPRYQVTQFGKPVTLSCSQTLNHNVMYWYQQKSSQAPKLLFHYYDKDFNNEADTPDNFQSRRPNTSFCFLDIRSPGLGDTAMYLCATDDGIKREQYFGPGTRLTVT.